This T cell receptor beta chain emerged from a study of cytomegalovirus exposure and HLA in healthy donors. Study in general: From donors who were HLA-typed, an early data release held around 80 million unique TCRs. Whole-study results and caveats: A later analysis revealed that TCR association rates differed between HLA loci, peaking at DRB1 and bottoming out at HLA-C. Later, an analysis showed that TCR beta chains associated with HLA were more clonally expanded than others that were equally common.

It was with 60 Vbeta and 13 Jbeta primers that the PCR ran. Produced via immunoSEQ multiplex PCR; TCRdb's table is partial and in-frame only. Among 150,000 to 180,000 clones, more than 75% were seen once, and the ten largest hold roughly 13%. There are 12 residues in the CDR3. Trimming took 2 bases from V and 8 from J; bases not matched to a gene: 2. The germline CDR1 and CDR2 sequences are SEHNR and FQNEAQ (reference sequence). On this clone: Its matching antigen is unknown.

Source material: PBMCs. J is TRBJ1-1 and V is TRBV7-9; 7 bases map to TRBD1. This sequence was found in a man younger than 45 in good health and CMV-seropositive. The CDR3: CASSLTTGEAFF. The CDR3 DNA reads as TGTGCCAGCAGCTTAACGACAGGGGAAGCTTTCTTT. The full variable domain, rest sourced from reference TRBV7-9 and TRBJ1-1, is DTGVSQNPRHKITKRGQNVTFRCDPISEHNRLYWYRQTLGQGPEFLTYFQNEAQLEKSRLLSDRFSAERPKGSFSTLEIQRTEQGDSAMYLCASSLTTGEAFFGQGTRLTVV.